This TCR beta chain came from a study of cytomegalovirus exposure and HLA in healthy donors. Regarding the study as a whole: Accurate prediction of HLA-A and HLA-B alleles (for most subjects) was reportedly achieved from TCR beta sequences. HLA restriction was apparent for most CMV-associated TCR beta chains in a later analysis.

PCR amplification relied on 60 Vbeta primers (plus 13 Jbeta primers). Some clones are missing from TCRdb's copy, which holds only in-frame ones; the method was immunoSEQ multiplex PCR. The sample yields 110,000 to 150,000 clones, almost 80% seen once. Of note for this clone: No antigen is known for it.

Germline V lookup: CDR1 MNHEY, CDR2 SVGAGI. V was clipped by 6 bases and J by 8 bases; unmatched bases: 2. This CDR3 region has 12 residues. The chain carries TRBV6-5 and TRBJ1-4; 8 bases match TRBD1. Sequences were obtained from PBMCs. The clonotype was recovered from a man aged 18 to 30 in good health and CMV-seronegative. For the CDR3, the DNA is TGTGCCAGCAGCTGGGACAGGGAAAAACTGTTTTTT. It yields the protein CASSWDREKLFF.